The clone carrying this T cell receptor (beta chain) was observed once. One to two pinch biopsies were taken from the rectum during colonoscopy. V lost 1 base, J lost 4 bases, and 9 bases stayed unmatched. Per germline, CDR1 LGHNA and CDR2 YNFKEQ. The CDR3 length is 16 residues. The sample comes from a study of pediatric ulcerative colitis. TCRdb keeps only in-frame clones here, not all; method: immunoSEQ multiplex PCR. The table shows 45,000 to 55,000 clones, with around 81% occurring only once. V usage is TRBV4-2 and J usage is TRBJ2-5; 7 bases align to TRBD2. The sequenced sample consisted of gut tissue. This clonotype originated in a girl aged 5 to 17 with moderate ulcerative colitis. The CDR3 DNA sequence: TGTGCCAGCAGCCAAGCGGGGGGACTAACAGGAGAGACCCAGTACTTC. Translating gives CASSQAGGLTGETQYF.